The 30 T cell receptor beta chains listed next were all sequenced from one sample in a study of T cell repertoires in cytomegalovirus infection. One entry per CDR3 protein, called by TCRdb with MiXCR from the reads. The table includes under 200,000 distinct CDR3 sequences, roughly 21% detected once. Their recognized antigens are unknown. The sequenced sample was CD8+ T cells from cultured PBMCs, obtained from culture after CMV antigen stimulation. The origin of the receptors is a human donor in good health (CMV status not recorded). Some clones in this sample may be carry-over from other donors' samples.

J is TRBJ2-7 and V is TRBV27; no reliable D call. CDR3 length equals 15 residues. Per germline, CDR1 MNHEY and CDR2 SMNVEV (reference sequence). V lost 1 base and J lost 3, with 13 bases in between. The CDR3: CASSLYGRMNYEQYF. The CDR3 DNA reads as TGTGCCAGCAGTTTATACGGACGTATGAACTACGAGCAGTACTTC.

The chain carries TRBV19 and TRBJ1-2; D is ambiguous. The CDR3 sequence is 20 residues long. The germline V gene has CDR1 LNHDA and CDR2 SQIVND (reference sequence). The ends were cut back, 2 bases at V and 1 base at J, with 26 bases in the middle. The CDR3 here is CASSILLEILSQTNNYGYTF. CDR3 bases: TGTGCCAGTAGTATATTGTTGGAAATTCTGTCCCAGACAAATAACTATGGCTACACCTTC.

This clonotype was picked up a small number of times. DNA of the CDR3: TGTGCCAGCAGTGGACAATACGAGCAGTACTTC. It specifies CASSGQYEQYF. The rearrangement uses TRBV2 and TRBJ2-7; no definite D call. Trimming took off 4 bases at V and 4 bases at J, with 5 bases between the two ends. The CDR3 covers 11 residues. Germline values: CDR1 SNHLY, CDR2 FYNNEI.

This clonotype was found a few times. The chain joins TRBV5-5 to TRBJ1-2, with D hard to call. Germline-derived CDR1 and CDR2 are SGHKS and YYEKEE (reference sequence). V lost 2 bases to trimming and J lost 4 bases, with 15 bases between them. CDR3 length: 15 residues. Here the CDR3 DNA reads TGTGCCAGCAGCTTAGAGAGCGGCCGGGCCTATGGCTACACCTTC. Translating it yields CASSLESGRAYGYTF.

This chain links TRBV19 with TRBJ1-5; 10 nucleotides align to TRBD1. V trimming: 5 bases; J trimming: 6 bases; junction bases outside the gene matches: 10. The CDR3 runs 16 residues. Germline lookup yields CDR1 LNHDA and CDR2 SQIVND (reference sequence). In DNA form, the CDR3 reads TGTGCCAGTAGTGACAGGGGGCGAGGCTTAGGTCAGCCCCAGCATTTT. This gives the protein CASSDRGRGLGQPQHF.

The chain joins TRBV7-2 to TRBJ2-1; possibly TRBD2 for D (6 bases). The germline V gene has CDR1 SGHTA and CDR2 FQGNSA. This CDR3 contains 16 residues. Deletions cut 0 bases from V and 4 bases from J, with 13 bases between. The CDR3 nucleotides read TGTGCCAGCAGCTTAGCTGGCGGGGCCATATACAATGAGCAGTTCTTC. This encodes CASSLAGGAIYNEQFF.

The J gene is TRBJ2-2, the V gene TRBV11-2, with 9 bases fitting TRBD1. The V gene's germline CDR1 is SGHAT and CDR2 FQNNGV. The trim removed 0 bases at V and 7 bases at J, leaving 12 bases unmatched. The CDR3 has 18 residues. The chain's CDR3 is CASSLDRVDRGGDGELFF. The CDR3 DNA follows: TGTGCCAGCAGCTTAGATAGAGTGGACAGGGGTGGAGACGGGGAGCTGTTTTTT. Looking up the rest from reference TRBV11-2 and TRBJ2-2 gives the full variable domain: EAGVAQSPRYKIIEKRQSVAFWCNPISGHATLYWYQQILGQGPKLLIQFQNNGVVDDSQLPKDRFSAERLKGVDSTLKIQPAKLEDSAVYLCASSLDRVDRGGDGELFFGEGSRLTVL.

This clonotype has more than one count but fewer than ten. The CDR3 coding sequence is TGTGCCAGCAGCTTGCCCCCGGGACTGTTTTTT. It codes for CASSLPPGLFF. The V call is TRBV7-8, the J call TRBJ1-4; D gene unclear. CDR3 length: 11 residues. V gave up 3 bases and J gave up 13 bases, with 9 bases separating them. Per germline, CDR1 SGHVS and CDR2 FQNEAQ.

This clonotype was observed a handful of times. This chain joins TRBV7-2 and TRBJ2-5, with 9 bases aligning to TRBD2. CDR1 SGHTA and CDR2 FQGNSA come from the germline V gene. V lost 4 bases, J lost 3 bases, and 3 bases stayed unmatched. The CDR3 consists of 14 residues. CDR3 in amino acids: CASSSPSGKETQYF. As DNA, the CDR3 is TGTGCCAGCAGCTCCCCTAGCGGGAAAGAGACCCAGTACTTC.

This clonotype was picked up a small number of times. DNA for the CDR3: TGTGCCAGCAGTGAAGAAGGGACAGGGGGCAATCAGCCCCAGCATTTT. Translation gives CASSEEGTGGNQPQHF. The chain joins TRBV2 to TRBJ1-5; 10 bases line up with TRBD1. Germline loops: CDR1 SNHLY, CDR2 FYNNEI. Trimming at V came to 1 base and at J to 2 bases, leaving 2 bases not matched to a gene. CDR3 length: 16 amino acids. The complete variable domain, with remaining parts taken from reference TRBV2 and TRBJ1-5, reads EPEVTQTPSHQVTQMGQEVILRCVPISNHLYFYWYRQILGQKVEFLVSFYNNEISEKSEIFDDQFSVERPDGSNFTLKIRSTKLEDSAMYFCASSEEGTGGNQPQHFGDGTRLSIL.

The gene calls are TRBV7-2 and TRBJ2-3, with 15 nucleotides matching TRBD2. The CDR3 runs to 18 residues. Germline-derived CDR1 and CDR2 are SGHTA and FQGNSA. V shed 3 bases, J shed 4 bases, and the junction held 8 bases outside the gene matches. The CDR3 DNA sequence: TGTGCCAGCAGCTTGCCTTTTGGGACTAGCGGGAGGTCAGATACGCAGTATTTT. Its protein is CASSLPFGTSGRSDTQYF.

This clonotype was detected a few times. The chain carries TRBV7-2 and TRBJ1-1; D is unresolved. This CDR3 region has 12 residues. The germline V gene has CDR1 SGHTA and CDR2 FQGNSA. Trimming took 2 bases from V and 4 from J, leaving 5 bases between them. The CDR3 sequence is CASSLITTEAFF. As DNA, the CDR3 is TGTGCCAGCAGCTTAATAACCACTGAAGCTTTCTTT. The whole variable domain, remainder taken from reference TRBV7-2 and TRBJ1-1, is GAGVSQSPSNKVTEKGKDVELRCDPISGHTALYWYRQSLGQGLEFLIYFQGNSAPDKSGLPSDRFSAERTGGSVSTLTIQRTQQEDSAVYLCASSLITTEAFFGQGTRLTVV.

This clonotype was seen repeatedly, ten times or more. The V call is TRBV4-1, the J call TRBJ2-7; D possibly corresponds to TRBD2 (7 bases). Germline-derived CDR1 and CDR2 are MGHRA and YSYEKL. CDR3 size: 15 residues. V dropped 4 bases and J dropped 6 bases, with 19 bases sitting between them. In nucleotides, the CDR3 is TGCGCCAGCAGCCCAGAAGGGGGGGGGGCCGCCGAGCAGTACTTC. The encoded protein is CASSPEGGGAAEQYF.

This rearrangement joins TRBV7-2 to TRBJ2-1; D is perhaps TRBD2 (5 bases). The CDR3 extends over 14 amino acids. V lost 2 bases and J 5 bases, leaving 10 bases between the germline ends. CDR1 SGHTA and CDR2 FQGNSA come from the germline V gene. DNA of the CDR3: TGTGCCAGCAGCTTAACCGGGGTAAACAATGAGCAGTTCTTC. It translates to CASSLTGVNNEQFF.

The chain joins TRBV6-8 to TRBJ2-2; maybe TRBD2 (6 bases). Germline V CDR1 and CDR2: MNHGY, SAAAGT. The CDR3 length is 15 residues. Trimming stripped 5 bases from V and 5 bases from J, with 15 bases between. Here the CDR3 DNA reads TGTGCCAGCAGTCGAGCCTTTGGAGGGACCGGGGAGCTGTTTTTT. Its protein product is CASSRAFGGTGELFF.

The V gene is TRBV7-2, the J gene TRBJ1-2; 7 bases fit TRBD1. Germline V lookup: CDR1 SGHTA, CDR2 FQGNSA. The CDR3 is made up of 15 amino acids. The trim removed 4 bases at V and 6 bases at J, leaving 11 bases unmatched. The CDR3 loop reads CASSSAQETGHGYTF. CDR3 bases: TGTGCCAGCAGCTCGGCCCAGGAGACAGGGCATGGCTACACCTTC.

The sample holds a few counts of this clonotype. The V call is TRBV27, the J call TRBJ1-3; D uncertain. Germline values: CDR1 MNHEY, CDR2 SMNVEV (reference sequence). V shed 0 bases and J shed 3 bases, with 3 bases lying between them. The CDR3 loop spans 13 amino acids. CDR3 nucleotides: TGTGCCAGCAGTTTATCCCGTGGAAACACCATATATTTT. Translated: CASSLSRGNTIYF.

There are many counts of this clonotype. V is TRBV7-8 and J is TRBJ2-6, with 7 nucleotides matching TRBD1. The ends lost 7 bases at V and 0 bases at J; junction bases unmatched: 12. The CDR3 is made up of 18 amino acids. The V gene's germline CDR1 is SGHVS and CDR2 FQNEAQ. This CDR3 is CASIFSWTGRSGANVLTF. CDR3 coding DNA: TGTGCCAGCATCTTTTCCTGGACAGGACGCTCTGGGGCCAACGTCCTGACTTTC.

This clonotype has only a few counts. This sequence joins TRBV7-9 and TRBJ1-5; the match to TRBD1 covers 9 bases. CDR1 is SEHNR and CDR2 is FQNEAQ in the germline V gene (reference sequence). Losses at the gene ends were 3 bases for V and 4 bases for J; bases not matched to a gene: 7. This CDR3 spans 16 amino acids. The DNA for the CDR3 is TGTGCCAGCAGCTTGGGGGACAGGGTTCGGAATCAGCCCCAGCATTTT. Protein sequence: CASSLGDRVRNQPQHF.

This chain joins TRBV30 and TRBJ2-3, with D perhaps matching TRBD1 (6 bases). V was cut by 2 bases and J by 0 bases, with 15 bases left in between. This CDR3 has 16 residues. Germline lookup yields CDR1 GTSNPN and CDR2 SVGIG (reference sequence). CDR3 nucleotide sequence: TGTGCCTGGAGTCCCCCGGGCAGGGGTAGCACAGATACGCAGTATTTT. Translating gives CAWSPPGRGSTDTQYF.

The table lists this clonotype with many counts. This chain joins TRBV11-2 and TRBJ1-5; D is undetermined. The CDR3 has 14 residues. Germline V gene data show CDR1 as SGHAT and CDR2 as FQNNGV. The V end was cut by 1 base, the J end by 6 bases, with 10 bases between. CDR3 DNA sequence: TGTGCCAGCAGCTTAGCGGGGAATCGTCAGCCCCAGCATTTT. Protein product: CASSLAGNRQPQHF.

The chain has TRBV15 and TRBJ2-7, with 12 positions matching TRBD1. Germline CDR1 LNHNV, CDR2 YYDKDF (reference sequence). The junction had 6 bases not matched to a gene; V was cut back by 8 bases and J by 4 bases. CDR3 size: 14 residues. In DNA form, the CDR3 reads TGTGCCACCTTTAGGGACAGGGGGCGATACGAGCAGTACTTC. This codes for CATFRDRGRYEQYF.

This clonotype has just a few counts. The chain recombines TRBV27 with TRBJ2-7, with 10 positions matching TRBD1. CDR1 is MNHEY and CDR2 is SMNVEV in the germline V gene (reference sequence). The CDR3 is 15 residues long. V shed 1 base, J shed 5 bases, and the junction held 5 bases outside the gene matches. The CDR3 sequence: CASSLYGTGANEQYF. The CDR3 nucleotides read TGTGCCAGCAGTTTATACGGGACAGGGGCCAACGAGCAGTACTTC.

The gene calls are TRBV7-6 and TRBJ2-7; TRBD2 might be the D (6 bases). Germline-derived CDR1 and CDR2 are SGHVS and FNYEAQ. This CDR3 spans 15 amino acids. Trimming removed 4 bases from V and 1 base from J, with 14 bases in between. CDR3 sequence reads: CASSSHWGGSYEQYF. CDR3 nucleotide sequence: TGTGCCAGCAGCTCACATTGGGGAGGTTCCTACGAGCAGTACTTC. The full variable domain, rest sourced from reference TRBV7-6 and TRBJ2-7, is GAGVSQSPRYKVTKRGQDVALRCDPISGHVSLYWYRQALGQGPEFLTYFNYEAQQDKSGLPNDRFSAERPEGSISTLTIQRTEQRDSAMYRCASSSHWGGSYEQYFGPGTRLTVT.

The chain has TRBV2 and TRBJ2-7; tentative D call: TRBD2 (7 bases). Trimming pared 6 bases from V and 3 bases from J, leaving 18 bases between. Germline V gene sequence: CDR1 SNHLY, CDR2 FYNNEI. The CDR3 is 15 residues long. Here the CDR3 DNA reads TGTGCCAGCAGGGCCGACAGGCGGGACTACTACGAGCAGTACTTC. This translates into CASRADRRDYYEQYF. The entire variable domain, with the rest obtained from reference TRBV2 and TRBJ2-7, is as follows: EPEVTQTPSHQVTQMGQEVILRCVPISNHLYFYWYRQILGQKVEFLVSFYNNEISEKSEIFDDQFSVERPDGSNFTLKIRSTKLEDSAMYFCASRADRRDYYEQYFGPGTRLTVT.

V gene TRBV12-3 or TRBV12-4 combines with J gene TRBJ1-1; maybe TRBD1 (6 bases). The CDR3 has 14 amino acids. V shed 6 bases and J shed 4 bases, with 15 bases lying between them. For the CDR3, the DNA is TGTGCCAGCAGCATAGGAGGGGGAGGCACTGAAGCTTTCTTT. Residues: CASSIGGGGTEAFF.

The chain uses TRBV12-3 or TRBV12-4 and TRBJ2-7; D is perhaps TRBD2 (5 bases). V was shortened by 6 bases and J by 0 bases, with 12 bases between the two germline ends. This CDR3 has 14 amino acids. CDR3 residues: CASSYAAGSYEQYF. The CDR3 DNA is TGTGCCAGCAGCTACGCCGCGGGCTCCTACGAGCAGTACTTC.

This clonotype turned up a few times. This chain links TRBV10-3 with TRBJ2-2; 13 bases agree with TRBD2. This CDR3 has 19 amino acids. Germline V gene data show CDR1 as ENHRY and CDR2 as SYGVKD. The V and J ends lost 2 bases and 2 bases, in that order; junction bases with no gene match: 8. In DNA form, the CDR3 reads TGTGCCATCAGTGAGGCCGAGACTAGCGGGGGGCTAAACACCGGGGAGCTGTTTTTT. The encoded protein is CAISEAETSGGLNTGELFF.

This chain joins TRBV7-6 and TRBJ2-2, with 13 bases matching TRBD2. Germline V gene lookup returns CDR1 SGHVS and CDR2 FNYEAQ. The CDR3 has 17 residues. The V segment lost 5 bases and the J segment 1 base; nucleotides outside the gene matches: 4. The CDR3 nucleotides are TGTGCCAGCAGCCCACGGACTAGCGGGGGGAACACCGGGGAGCTGTTTTTT. Translated, it gives CASSPRTSGGNTGELFF.

V gene TRBV7-2 combines with J gene TRBJ1-3; 8 bases align to TRBD1. Losses at the gene ends were 5 bases for V and 10 bases for J; bases not matched to a gene: 10. This CDR3 contains 14 residues. Germline-derived CDR1 and CDR2 are SGHTA and FQGNSA. The CDR3 spells CASSLGQGPLTIYF. CDR3 bases: TGTGCCAGCAGCCTCGGACAGGGCCCGCTTACCATATATTTT.